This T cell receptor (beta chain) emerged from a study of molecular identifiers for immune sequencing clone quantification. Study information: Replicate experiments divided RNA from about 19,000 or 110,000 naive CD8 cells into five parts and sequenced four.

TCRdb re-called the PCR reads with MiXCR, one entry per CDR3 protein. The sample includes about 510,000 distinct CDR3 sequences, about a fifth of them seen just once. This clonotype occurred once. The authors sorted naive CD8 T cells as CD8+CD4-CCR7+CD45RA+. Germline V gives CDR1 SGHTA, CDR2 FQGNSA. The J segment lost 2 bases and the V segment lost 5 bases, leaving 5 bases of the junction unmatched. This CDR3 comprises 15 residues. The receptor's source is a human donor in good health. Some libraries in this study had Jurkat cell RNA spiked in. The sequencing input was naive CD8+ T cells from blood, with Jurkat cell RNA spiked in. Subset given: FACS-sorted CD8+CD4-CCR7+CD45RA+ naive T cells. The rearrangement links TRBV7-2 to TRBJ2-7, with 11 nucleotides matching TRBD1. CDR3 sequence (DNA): TGTGCCAGCAGCGAAGGGACAGGGGGAGCCTACGAGCAGTACTTC. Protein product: CASSEGTGGAYEQYF. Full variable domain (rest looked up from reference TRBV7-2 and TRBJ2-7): GAGVSQSPSNKVTEKGKDVELRCDPISGHTALYWYRQSLGQGLEFLIYFQGNSAPDKSGLPSDRFSAERTGGSVSTLTIQRTQQEDSAVYLCASSEGTGGAYEQYFGPGTRLTVT.